The entry below describes one TCR beta chain. Other DNA variants within this sample encode the same CDR3. Trimming pared 3 bases from V and 5 bases from J, leaving 10 bases between. The germline V gene encodes CDR1 KGHSH and CDR2 LQKENI. The CDR3 consists of 14 residues. The data are from a study of blood T cell repertoires in COVID-19. TCRdb keeps only in-frame clones here, not all; method: immunoSEQ multiplex PCR. The sample shows fewer than 300,000 clones, around 87% of them seen only once. The source material was peripheral blood. The rearrangement links TRBV18 to TRBJ1-4; D perhaps matches TRBD1 (6 bases). This clonotype was obtained from a woman aged 45-65 years with acute or convalescent COVID-19. The CDR3 sequence: CASSPGAGNEKLFF. CDR3 bases: TGTGCCAGCTCACCGGGGGCAGGGAATGAAAAACTGTTTTTT.